The present entry profiles one T cell receptor beta chain with its context. What it binds is unknown. This sample was included in a study of T-cell reconstitution after alpha-beta-depleted transplantation in children. Trimming cost V 3 bases and J 4 bases, with 7 bases left between them. CDR1 and CDR2 (germline): LNHDA, SQIVND (reference sequence). The CDR3 has 12 amino acids. The library targeted TCRbeta and was prepared with unique molecular identifiers. Using its own MiXCR run on the PCR reads, TCRdb lists one record per CDR3 protein. The profile shows around 490,000 distinct CDR3 sequences, about 10% of them singletons. Study outcomes and limitations: Expanded clones from the graft, numbering several hundred, reportedly supplied alpha-beta T cells about two months after transplant. Newly produced T cells mostly provided counts and TCRbeta diversity after one year, as hyperexpanded clones declined. The origin of high day-60 TCRbeta diversity in some patients lay in surviving recipient T cells and thymic progenitors.

This sequence was found in a female patient aged 2 to 10 who had a stem cell transplant for aplastic anemia, so the T cells may come from the graft donor. The sequencing here drew on PBMCs, mostly from graft donor cells, taken 180 days after TCRalphabeta/CD19-depleted stem cell transplant. V is TRBV19 and J is TRBJ2-7; maybe TRBD2 (6 bases). CDR3 in amino acids: CASSMAGYEQYF. The DNA of the CDR3 is TGTGCCAGTAGTATGGCGGGGTACGAGCAGTACTTC.